What follows are 29 T cell receptor beta chains derived from one specimen sequenced in a study of T-cell memory formation after mild COVID-19 (dated by TCRdb to the early 2020s). Library generation was performed with 5' RACE. The listed sequencing device is Illumina NovaSeq 6000. TCRdb cleaned the public reads at Q25 with fastp, built clones with MiXCR and kept in-frame beta chains. CDR3 protein sequences are deduplicated, and each keeps its most common genes and DNA. Recorded for this sample are fewer than 350,000 distinct CDR3 sequences; approximately 15% of them occurred a single time. The leading ten clones occupy around 23% of the sample. Sequencing was performed on PBMCs or a T cell subset sorted from them (not recorded which). Receptor source: a man between 18 and 29 years old who had mild COVID-19 (a few samples of this study predate the infection). The sample titles of this study are shuffled in the database, so cell type and time point are left out; the donor was told from shared clones.

This clonotype occurred a few times. The chain joins TRBV10-3 to TRBJ1-6; weak D call: TRBD1 (6 bases). Germline loops: CDR1 ENHRY, CDR2 SYGVKD. The CDR3 totals 13 residues. V was clipped by 7 bases and J by 8 bases, with 12 bases between them. CDR3 bases: TGTGCCATCAAAGGGGGTGGAGATTCACCCCTCCACTTT. This translates into CAIKGGGDSPLHF.

This clonotype was picked up a small number of times. The V gene is TRBV12-3 or TRBV12-4, the J gene TRBJ2-3; 11 positions match TRBD2. CDR3 length: 16 residues. V shed 2 bases, J shed 6 bases, and the junction held 7 bases outside the gene matches. The CDR3 nucleotides are TGTGCCAGCAGTTTAAGGCTAGCGGGGGGTGGGGATACGCAGTATTTT. This translates into CASSLRLAGGGDTQYF.

The chain recombines TRBV30 with TRBJ1-1; D is possibly TRBD1 (5 bases). Trimming shortened V by 0 bases and J by 3 bases, and 8 bases separated the two germline ends. Germline CDR1 GTSNPN, CDR2 SVGIG (reference sequence). This CDR3 contains 13 residues. CDR3 sequence: CAWSVVGDTEAFF. For the CDR3, the DNA is TGTGCCTGGAGTGTAGTGGGGGACACTGAAGCTTTCTTT.

The V gene is TRBV5-1, the J gene TRBJ2-3; D is unresolved. The V gene lost 3 bases and the J gene lost 4 bases, with 9 bases spanning the gap. In germline, CDR1 is SGHRS, CDR2 YFSETQ. The CDR3 totals 13 residues. Written as DNA, the CDR3 is TGCGCCAGCAGCTCGGATATACCAGATACGCAGTATTTT. It translates to CASSSDIPDTQYF.

This clonotype has a handful of counts. J is TRBJ2-2 and V is TRBV19; the D is unclear. This CDR3 contains 15 residues. In germline, CDR1 is LNHDA, CDR2 SQIVND (reference sequence). V dropped 6 bases and J dropped 4 bases, with 15 bases sitting between them. DNA of the CDR3: TGTGCCAGTAGGCGGACGGTAGGGTTCACCGGGGAGCTGTTTTTT. As protein: CASRRTVGFTGELFF.

Ten or more counts support this clonotype. This chain uses TRBV20-1 with TRBJ2-1; 7 nucleotides match TRBD2. The J segment lost 3 bases and the V segment lost 6 bases, leaving 8 bases of the junction unmatched. The CDR3 length is 14 residues. Looked up from germline, CDR1 is DFQATT and CDR2 is SNEGSKA (reference sequence). The CDR3 nucleotides are TGCAGTGCCCTCTCGGGGGGAGGCTACAATGAGCAGTTCTTC. This codes for CSALSGGGYNEQFF.

The chain carries TRBV7-2 and TRBJ2-2; D unclear. The V end lost 5 bases, the J end lost 5 bases, and 15 bases lay between the germline ends. The CDR3 is 15 residues long. Germline V gene data show CDR1 as SGHTA and CDR2 as FQGNSA. The CDR3 loop reads CASSPQPGLTGELFF. DNA of the CDR3: TGTGCCAGCAGCCCACAGCCGGGTTTAACCGGGGAGCTGTTTTTT.

This clonotype was counted only a few times. The chain links TRBV28 to TRBJ2-5, with TRBD2 identical over 7 bases. The CDR3 runs to 12 residues. The germline V gene has CDR1 MDHEN and CDR2 SYDVKM. J was trimmed by 5 bases and V by 7 bases; bases with no gene match: 4. This chain's CDR3 is CASMVGGETQYF. The CDR3 DNA sequence: TGTGCCAGCATGGTCGGGGGGGAGACCCAGTACTTC.

In its sample, this clonotype was seen a few times. The V and J genes are TRBV7-2 and TRBJ1-6; 10 bases align to TRBD1. V dropped 5 bases and J dropped 5; count of bases not matched to a gene: 12. CDR1 and CDR2 from the germline V gene are SGHTA and FQGNSA. This CDR3 contains 18 residues. The CDR3 DNA sequence: TGTGCCAGCAGCGTAGACTTCGCCGGGACAGGGGATAATTCACCCCTCCACTTT. Protein product: CASSVDFAGTGDNSPLHF.

This clonotype was counted only a few times. This chain uses TRBV4-1 with TRBJ1-5, with D tentatively TRBD1 (5 bases). Trimming took 3 bases from V and 9 from J, leaving 18 bases between them. Germline V gives CDR1 MGHRA, CDR2 YSYEKL. The CDR3 spans 15 residues. CDR3 nucleotides: TGCGCCAGCAGCCAGGCCAGGGTTGTTTCAGGGCCCCAGCATTTT. Translating it yields CASSQARVVSGPQHF.

In its sample, this clonotype was seen a few times. The CDR3 loop reads CASSLSDPTGELFF. The DNA for the CDR3 is TGTGCCAGCAGCCTGAGTGACCCCACCGGGGAGCTGTTTTTT. The V call is TRBV4-2, the J call TRBJ2-2; D gene ambiguous. CDR1 and CDR2 (germline): LGHNA, YNFKEQ. This CDR3 is built from 14 residues. V was shortened by 4 bases and J by 4 bases, with 10 bases between the two germline ends.

Many counts were recorded for this clonotype. The chain is built from TRBV18 and TRBJ2-7, with 7 bases identical to TRBD1. Germline V lookup: CDR1 KGHSH, CDR2 LQKENI. The CDR3 totals 16 residues. V trimming: 3 bases; J trimming: 4 bases; junction bases outside the gene matches: 12. CDR3 region: CASSPAGTGALYEQYV. The CDR3 DNA follows: TGTGCCAGCTCACCCGCCGGAACAGGGGCCTTGTACGAGCAGTACGTC.

The chain combines TRBV15 with TRBJ2-2; D not certain. Trimming shortened V by 3 bases and J by 9 bases, and 8 bases separated the two germline ends. The CDR3 is 12 residues long. The germline CDR1 and CDR2 sequences are LNHNV and YYDKDF (reference sequence). The CDR3 sequence: CATSSRGWELFF. DNA for the CDR3: TGTGCCACCAGCAGCCGCGGCTGGGAGCTGTTTTTT.

The V gene is TRBV12-3 or TRBV12-4, the J gene TRBJ2-6; D may be TRBD2 (5 bases). This CDR3 contains 14 residues. Between the trimmed V and J ends, which lost 5 bases and 2 bases, there was a span of 7 bases. The CDR3 region is CASSGGPGANVLTF. The CDR3 DNA reads as TGTGCCAGCAGTGGAGGCCCTGGGGCCAACGTCCTGACTTTC.

The rearrangement links TRBV12-3 or TRBV12-4 to TRBJ1-1, with D uncertain. The CDR3 consists of 12 residues. The V and J ends lost 6 bases and 3 bases respectively, with 8 bases between them. The CDR3 sequence is CASRPGHTEAFF. The CDR3 coding sequence is TGTGCCAGCAGACCCGGGCACACTGAAGCTTTCTTT.

V gene TRBV9 combines with J gene TRBJ1-2, with D perhaps matching TRBD1 (5 bases). Germline CDR1 SGDLS, CDR2 YYNGEE. The CDR3 length is 12 residues. V shed 4 bases and J shed 7 bases, with 11 bases lying between them. The CDR3, as DNA: TGTGCCAGCAGCCCAGGGACTAGTGGCTACACCTTC. The encoded protein is CASSPGTSGYTF.

There are a few counts of this clonotype. The chain links TRBV18 to TRBJ2-7, with D possibly TRBD1 on 6 matching bases. Trimming removed 3 bases from V and 6 bases from J, with 18 bases in between. Per the germline V gene, CDR1 is KGHSH and CDR2 is LQKENI. The CDR3 is 15 amino acids. The CDR3 protein is CASSPGINRDSEQYV. The CDR3 DNA is TGTGCCAGCTCACCGGGGATCAACAGGGATTCCGAGCAGTACGTC.

This chain joins TRBV11-2 and TRBJ2-1; maybe TRBD2 (5 bases). This CDR3 has 14 residues. V was pared by 5 bases and J by 9 bases, with 17 bases between. CDR1 SGHAT and CDR2 FQNNGV come from the germline V gene. For the CDR3, the DNA is TGTGCCAGCAGCCCCAGCGAGGGAAGAGGTGAGCAGTTCTTC. Protein: CASSPSEGRGEQFF.

In its sample, this clonotype was seen a few times. The chain links TRBV4-3 to TRBJ2-3, with D possibly being TRBD1 (5 bases). Germline V gene lookup returns CDR1 LGHNA and CDR2 YSLEER. V was cut by 0 bases and J by 2 bases, with 15 bases left in between. This CDR3 has 17 amino acids. The CDR3: CASSQDARLDNTDTQYF. The CDR3 DNA is TGCGCCAGCAGCCAAGATGCGAGACTGGACAACACAGATACGCAGTATTTT.

This rearrangement joins TRBV5-1 to TRBJ2-3, with D maybe TRBD1 (5 bases). V lost 3 bases, J lost 0 bases, and 11 bases lay in between. The CDR3 covers 15 residues. Germline V gene data show CDR1 as SGHRS and CDR2 as YFSETQ. The CDR3 coding sequence is TGCGCCAGCAGCTCGCAGGGCCCTAGCACAGATACGCAGTATTTT. Protein: CASSSQGPSTDTQYF.

This clonotype was observed a few times. The chain uses TRBV21-1 and TRBJ2-5. TRBV21-1 is reported as a pseudogene. The CDR3 length is 14 residues. The chain's CDR3 is CASRYTAVGETQYF. DNA of the CDR3: TGTGCCAGCAGGTATACGGCAGTCGGAGAGACCCAGTACTTC.

At least ten counts were recorded for this clonotype. V and J are TRBV5-1 and TRBJ2-3; weak D call: TRBD2 (5 bases). This CDR3 region has 16 residues. Trimming cost V 0 bases and J 0 bases, with 11 bases left between them. Germline V lookup: CDR1 SGHRS, CDR2 YFSETQ. The CDR3 DNA reads as TGCGCCAGCAGCTTGGTTGGGAGAACTAGCACAGATACGCAGTATTTT. Its protein product is CASSLVGRTSTDTQYF. Drawing the rest from reference TRBV5-1 and TRBJ2-3, the complete variable domain is KAGVTQTPRYLIKTRGQQVTLSCSPISGHRSVSWYQQTPGQGLQFLFEYFSETQRNKGNFPGRFSGRQFSNSRSEMNVSTLELGDSALYLCASSLVGRTSTDTQYFGPGTRLTVL.

This clonotype was observed many times. V usage is TRBV4-3 and J usage is TRBJ2-1, with D uncertain. CDR3 length: 13 amino acids. The germline V gene encodes CDR1 LGHNA and CDR2 YSLEER. V was cut by 1 base and J by 7 bases, with 8 bases left in between. CDR3 sequence: CASSQGLDNEQFF. In DNA form, the CDR3 reads TGCGCCAGCAGCCAAGGACTGGATAATGAGCAGTTCTTC.

This clonotype turned up a few times. V and J are TRBV7-9 and TRBJ2-7; TRBD1 matches 9 bases. Germline CDR1 SEHNR, CDR2 FQNEAQ (reference sequence). The junction had 5 bases not matched to a gene; V was cut back by 3 bases and J by 5 bases. This CDR3 has 14 residues. In nucleotides, the CDR3 is TGTGCCAGCAGCTTCGGGACAGGGAGGAACGAGCAGTACTTC. Its protein product is CASSFGTGRNEQYF.

This clonotype was observed many times. The gene calls are TRBV7-9 and TRBJ1-5; possible D gene TRBD1, 5 bases. The CDR3 spans 14 residues. V was trimmed by 1 base and J by 3 bases, leaving 7 bases between them. Germline-derived CDR1 and CDR2 are SEHNR and FQNEAQ (reference sequence). For the CDR3, the DNA is TGTGCCAGCAGCTTAGAGGACACCAATCAGCCCCAGCATTTT. Residues: CASSLEDTNQPQHF.

This clonotype showed up just a few times. The chain uses TRBV10-3 and TRBJ1-1; D call uncertain. The germline gives CDR1 ENHRY, CDR2 SYGVKD. This CDR3 is 13 amino acids long. The V end lost 5 bases, the J end lost 1 base, and 8 bases lay between the germline ends. The CDR3 sequence: CAISPTPNTEAFF. For the CDR3, the DNA is TGTGCCATCAGTCCCACGCCGAACACTGAAGCTTTCTTT.

The J gene is TRBJ1-1, the V gene TRBV15, with a weak D call TRBD1 (5 bases). Trimming took 8 bases from V and 4 from J, leaving 20 bases between them. The CDR3 consists of 15 residues. From germline, CDR1 is LNHNV and CDR2 YYDKDF (reference sequence). CDR3 DNA sequence: TGTGCCACCGGGGGGGATGAGGCGGGGAGCACTGAAGCTTTCTTT. The encoded protein is CATGGDEAGSTEAFF.

Only a few counts were recorded for this clonotype. CDR3 amino acids: CATSDRAGTGQNSNQPQHF. CDR3 DNA: TGTGCCACCAGTGATCGCGCCGGGACAGGGCAAAATAGCAATCAGCCCCAGCATTTT. The chain has TRBV24-1 and TRBJ1-5; 9 bases align to TRBD1. Germline values: CDR1 KGHDR, CDR2 SFDVKD. CDR3 size: 19 residues. The J segment lost 0 bases and the V segment lost 3 bases, leaving 11 bases of the junction unmatched.

The chain links TRBV12-3 or TRBV12-4 to TRBJ2-5; D not certain. Trimming left V 6 bases short and J 5 bases short, with 19 bases between. This CDR3 comprises 15 residues. The CDR3 is CASRPGPGVQETQYF. The CDR3 DNA sequence: TGTGCCAGCAGACCCGGGCCCGGAGTCCAGGAGACCCAGTACTTC.